The clone carrying this T cell receptor (beta chain) was seen more than once but under ten times. Its antigen is currently unknown. This sample was taken from a study of T-cell reconstitution after alpha-beta-depleted transplantation in children. Study results and limitations: Reportedly, alpha-beta T cells present about two months post-transplant originated from several hundred expanded clones of graft origin. The origin of high day-60 TCRbeta diversity in some patients lay in surviving recipient T cells and thymic progenitors. Most T-cell counts and diversity one year after the transplant came from T cells that were newly produced.

V was shortened by 8 bases and J by 4 bases, with 7 bases between the two germline ends. Germline loops: CDR1 LNHNV, CDR2 YYDKDF (reference sequence). The CDR3 totals 11 residues. Unique molecular identifiers were used in preparing the TCRbeta library. MiXCR, run by TCRdb on the PCR reads, gives a single entry per CDR3 protein. The sample yields about 980,000 distinct CDR3 sequences, around 30% seen once. The receptor was derived from a boy in the first two years of life who had a stem cell transplant for SCID, so the T cells may come from the graft donor. Sequencing used PBMCs, mostly from graft donor cells, obtained 360 days after TCRalphabeta/CD19-depleted stem cell transplant. This chain links TRBV15 with TRBJ2-3; D unresolved. CDR3 DNA sequence: TGTGCCACCGCTCTAGCAGATACGCAGTATTTT. Its translation: CATALADTQYF.